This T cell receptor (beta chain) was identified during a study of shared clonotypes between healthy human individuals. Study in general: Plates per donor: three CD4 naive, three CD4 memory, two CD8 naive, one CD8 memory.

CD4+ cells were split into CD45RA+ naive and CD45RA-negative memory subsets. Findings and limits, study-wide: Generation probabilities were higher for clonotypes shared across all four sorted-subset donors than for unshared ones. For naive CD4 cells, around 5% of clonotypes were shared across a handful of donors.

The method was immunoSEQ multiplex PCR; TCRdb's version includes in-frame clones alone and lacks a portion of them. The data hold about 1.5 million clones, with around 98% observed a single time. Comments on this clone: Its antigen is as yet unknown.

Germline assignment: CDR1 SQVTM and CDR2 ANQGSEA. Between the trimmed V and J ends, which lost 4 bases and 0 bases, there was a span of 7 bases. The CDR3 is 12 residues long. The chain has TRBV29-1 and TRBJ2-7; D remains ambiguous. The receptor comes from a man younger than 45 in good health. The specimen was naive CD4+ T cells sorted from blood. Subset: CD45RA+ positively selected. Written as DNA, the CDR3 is TGCAGCGTTGCTTATTCCTCCTACGAGCAGTACTTC. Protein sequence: CSVAYSSYEQYF.